Shown below are 9 T cell receptor beta chains from a single sample sequenced in a study of blood T cell repertoires in COVID-19. Clones were sequenced by immunoSEQ multiplex PCR, and TCRdb holds only the in-frame ones, with some missing. The repertoire holds 51,000 or so clones, with over 75% as singletons. Material: peripheral blood. Receptor source: a man in his 70s with active COVID-19.

The chain's CDR3 is CASSQAALGQSYGYTF. Here the CDR3 DNA reads TGTGCCAGCAGCCAAGCAGCGTTGGGACAGAGCTATGGCTACACCTTC. The rearrangement joins TRBV3-1 (or the pseudogene TRBV3-2) to TRBJ1-2; 7 nucleotides align to TRBD1. The CDR3 totals 16 residues. With 1 base clipped from V and 4 bases from J, the junction kept 9 bases outside the gene matches. CDR1 is LGHDT, CDR2 YNNKEL, per germline (reference sequence).

This clone was counted only a few times. The chain employs TRBV7-9 and TRBJ1-1, with TRBD1 as a possible D gene (5 bases). The CDR3 runs 14 residues. CDR1 is SEHNR and CDR2 is FQNEAQ in the germline V gene (reference sequence). Trimming shortened V by 3 bases and J by 4 bases, and 12 bases separated the two germline ends. CDR3 sequence reads: CASSFAGWGTEAFF. As DNA, the CDR3 is TGTGCCAGCAGCTTTGCAGGGTGGGGCACTGAAGCTTTCTTT. The whole variable domain, remainder taken from reference TRBV7-9 and TRBJ1-1, is DTGVSQNPRHKITKRGQNVTFRCDPISEHNRLYWYRQTLGQGPEFLTYFQNEAQLEKSRLLSDRFSAERPKGSFSTLEIQRTEQGDSAMYLCASSFAGWGTEAFFGQGTRLTVV.

V is TRBV9 and J is TRBJ2-7; TRBD1 agrees at 7 bases. CDR3 length equals 14 residues. CDR1 SGDLS and CDR2 YYNGEE come from the germline V gene. Trimming at V came to 3 bases and at J to 5 bases, leaving 8 bases not matched to a gene. The CDR3 loop reads CASSASLDRDEQYF. CDR3 DNA sequence: TGTGCCAGCAGCGCTAGCCTTGACAGGGACGAGCAGTACTTC.

The chain uses TRBV6-1 and TRBJ1-4; the match to TRBD1 covers 10 bases. The CDR3 loop spans 15 amino acids. After removal of 3 bases from V and 8 bases from J, the junction contained 6 bases not matched to a gene. Germline V lookup: CDR1 MNHNS, CDR2 SASEGT. CDR3: CASSEGQGLKEKLFF. CDR3 in DNA: TGTGCCAGCAGTGAGGGACAGGGGCTAAAGGAAAAACTGTTTTTT.

This rearrangement joins TRBV28 to TRBJ1-4; D not resolved. This CDR3 has 14 amino acids. CDR1 and CDR2 from the germline V gene are MDHEN and SYDVKM. The ends were cut back, 3 bases at V and 3 bases at J, with 8 bases in the middle. The CDR3 DNA reads as TGTGCCAGCAGTTTGCCGGAGGCTAATGAAAAACTGTTTTTT. It encodes CASSLPEANEKLFF.

This clone has only a few counts. V is TRBV11-2 and J is TRBJ1-1; D possibly corresponds to TRBD1 (6 bases). Germline V gene lookup returns CDR1 SGHAT and CDR2 FQNNGV. CDR3 length equals 14 residues. Trimming took 5 bases from V and 7 from J, leaving 17 bases between them. Here the CDR3 reads CASSRGGKTYEAFF. In nucleotides, the CDR3 is TGTGCCAGCAGCCGAGGGGGTAAGACCTATGAAGCTTTCTTT.

The chain recombines TRBV5-4 with TRBJ2-7; the match to TRBD1 covers 9 bases. The CDR3 sequence is 14 residues long. Germline CDR1 SGHNT, CDR2 YYREEE (reference sequence). V lost 3 bases and J lost 4; bases outside the gene matches: 5. Here the CDR3 reads CASSSGTGRYEQYF. CDR3 nucleotide sequence: TGTGCCAGCAGCTCTGGGACAGGGAGGTACGAGCAGTACTTC.

The V gene is TRBV7-9, the J gene TRBJ2-1; 9 bases are shared with TRBD2. CDR3 length: 15 residues. Trimming at V came to 3 bases and at J to 2 bases, leaving 2 bases not matched to a gene. Looked up from germline, CDR1 is SEHNR and CDR2 is FQNEAQ (reference sequence). The CDR3, as DNA: TGTGCCAGCAGCTTTAGCGGGGGTACCTACAATGAGCAGTTCTTC. Translation: CASSFSGGTYNEQFF. The whole variable domain, remainder taken from reference TRBV7-9 and TRBJ2-1, is DTGVSQNPRHKITKRGQNVTFRCDPISEHNRLYWYRQTLGQGPEFLTYFQNEAQLEKSRLLSDRFSAERPKGSFSTLEIQRTEQGDSAMYLCASSFSGGTYNEQFFGPGTRLTVL.

The rearrangement uses TRBV30 and TRBJ2-2, with 14 bases lining up with TRBD2. CDR3 length: 18 amino acids. V was clipped by 3 bases and J by 5 bases; unmatched bases: 11. Germline lookup yields CDR1 GTSNPN and CDR2 SVGIG (reference sequence). The DNA of the CDR3 is TGTGCCTGGAGAGTGGTGGGACTAGCGGGGGAAAAAACCGGGGAGCTGTTTTTT. Translated: CAWRVVGLAGEKTGELFF.